This T cell receptor beta chain originates from a study of regulatory T cells in long-lasting Graves disease. Study at large: More than 5 years of antithyroid drugs with positive TSH receptor antibodies defined persistent Graves' disease. Study-wide findings and caveats: Persistent disease samples used TRBV28, TRBJ1-2 and TRBJ2-5 preferentially.

The CDR3 runs 15 residues. V shed 4 bases and J shed 0 bases, with 10 bases lying between them. The germline V gene has CDR1 MGHRA and CDR2 YSYEKL. The sample holds a few counts of this clonotype. Its antigen is currently unknown. TCR beta libraries were built with iRepertoire HTBI primers and Arm-PCR of CDR3 regions. TCRdb reanalysed the multiplex PCR reads using MiXCR and keeps one entry per CDR3 protein. The sample lists roughly 300,000 distinct CDR3 sequences, about 19% seen once, with 29% in the top ten. Time point indicated: persistent/refractory GD, antithyroid drugs over 5 years with positive TRAb. From RNA extracted from PBMCs, the TCR library was made.

The chain carries TRBV4-1 and TRBJ1-5; D perhaps matches TRBD1 (6 bases). This specimen consisted of peripheral blood mononuclear cells (PBMCs), obtained when the disease was refractory, from a patient treated with antithyroid drugs. The clonotype comes from a female donor with Graves disease. Here the CDR3 DNA reads TGCGCCAGCAGCCTTAGGACAGATAGCAATCAGCCCCAGCATTTT. This gives the protein CASSLRTDSNQPQHF.